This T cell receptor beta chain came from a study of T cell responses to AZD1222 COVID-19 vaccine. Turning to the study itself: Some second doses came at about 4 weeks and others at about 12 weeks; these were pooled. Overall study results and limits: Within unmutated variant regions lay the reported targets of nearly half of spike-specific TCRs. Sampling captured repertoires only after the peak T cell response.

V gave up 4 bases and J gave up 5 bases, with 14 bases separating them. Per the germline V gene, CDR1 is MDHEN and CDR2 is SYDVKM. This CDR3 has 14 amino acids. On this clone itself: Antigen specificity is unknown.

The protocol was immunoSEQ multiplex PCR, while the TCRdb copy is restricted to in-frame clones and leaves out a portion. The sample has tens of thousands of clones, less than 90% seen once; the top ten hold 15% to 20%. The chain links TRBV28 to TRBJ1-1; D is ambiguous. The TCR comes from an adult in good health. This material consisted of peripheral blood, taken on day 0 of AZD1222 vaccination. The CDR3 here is CASSSPVLRTEAFF. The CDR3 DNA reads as TGTGCCAGCAGTTCCCCAGTTTTAAGAACTGAAGCTTTCTTT.